This T cell receptor beta chain was sequenced during a study of blood T cell repertoires in COVID-19. About the study: There were acute and convalescent COVID-19 samples, and they came from the United States, Italy and Spain. T cells, B-cell-depleted T cells, or PBMCs supplied cDNA or gDNA.

Germline V gene lookup returns CDR1 SGHTA and CDR2 FQGNSA. V dropped 1 base and J dropped 1; count of bases not matched to a gene: 4. The CDR3 length is 17 residues. The authors' processing: From reference gene primer amplification, estimates of nucleated cell counts were derived. The data were produced by immunoSEQ multiplex PCR, yet TCRdb's version contains in-frame clones alone and is incomplete. The V and J calls and clone size come from that table; D and trimming were worked out from the DNA. Of 120,000 to 150,000 clones in the sample, approximately 88% are singletons; the top ten hold around a quarter.

The rearrangement joins TRBV7-2 to TRBJ2-4, with TRBD2 matching 10 bases. This sequence was found in a human donor in a cohort sampled during active COVID-19. The sequenced material came from peripheral blood. CDR3 loop: CASSLGFSGGAKNIQYF. The CDR3 region has the DNA TGTGCCAGCAGCTTAGGTTTTAGCGGGGGGGCCAAAAACATTCAGTACTTC.